This T cell receptor beta chain was recovered during a study of neurological immune-mediated disorders. CDR1 SGHRS and CDR2 YFSETQ come from the germline V gene. V shed 4 bases and J shed 7 bases, with 8 bases lying between them. The CDR3 runs 12 residues. This clonotype was seen more than once but under ten times. Time point reported: longitudinal time-point 3. TCRdb re-called the 5' RACE reads through MiXCR, storing one row per CDR3 protein. The repertoire holds approximately 80,000 distinct CDR3 sequences, with roughly 4.3% as singletons. The chain carries TRBV5-1 and TRBJ2-2, with no clear D. Sequencing was done on a sample of PBMCs. The clonotype comes from a woman aged 60-75 years with multiple sclerosis. CDR3 loop: CASSEPVGELFF. The CDR3, as DNA: TGCGCCAGCAGCGAACCAGTCGGGGAGCTGTTTTTT.